Listed below are T cell receptor beta chains from one sample, sequenced in a study of T cell repertoires in ileal Crohn's disease. Generated by immunoSEQ multiplex PCR, the TCRdb table keeps only in-frame clones and is missing some. This table has approximately 11,000 clones, around 86% appearing once. The sample was ileal tissue. These receptors all come from an adult with Crohn's disease. CDR3s leave out the opening cysteine and the closing phenylalanine or tryptophan.

v_gene: TRBV2; j_gene: TRBJ2-4; CDR3aa: ASREENIQY
v_gene: TRBV13; j_gene: TRBJ1-1; CDR3aa: ASSARQGRAEAF
v_gene: TRBV5-1; j_gene: TRBJ2-1; CDR3aa: ASSLDMQTYNEQF
v_gene: TRBV19; j_gene: TRBJ2-7; CDR3aa: ASSDLGQGLYEQY
v_gene: TRBV28; j_gene: TRBJ1-3; CDR3aa: ASSPRGGDGNTIY
v_gene: TRBV18; j_gene: TRBJ2-1; CDR3aa: ASSPDWGDEQF
v_gene: TRBV7-9; j_gene: TRBJ2-2; CDR3aa: ASSSQYGELF
v_gene: TRBV6-5; j_gene: TRBJ1-1; CDR3aa: ASSGQKNTEAF
v_gene: TRBV18; j_gene: TRBJ2-1; CDR3aa: ASSPLAGNNEQF
v_gene: TRBV11-2; j_gene: TRBJ1-3; CDR3aa: ASSPSGVGGGNTIY
v_gene: TRBV7-2; j_gene: TRBJ2-3; CDR3aa: ASALDRRTDTQY
v_gene: TRBV11-3; j_gene: TRBJ2-3; CDR3aa: ASSLGEPSGVAPDTQY
v_gene: TRBV30; j_gene: TRBJ1-4; CDR3aa: AWRPGQGVKNEKLF
v_gene: TRBV5-1; j_gene: TRBJ2-1; CDR3aa: ASSFGGNYNEQF
v_gene: TRBV30; j_gene: TRBJ2-3; CDR3aa: AWTQNLADTQY
v_gene: TRBV29-1; j_gene: TRBJ2-1; CDR3aa: SVGSLGTGGSNEQF
v_gene: TRBV6-1; j_gene: TRBJ1-5; CDR3aa: ASSEQVYSNQPQH
v_gene: TRBV5-1; j_gene: TRBJ1-1; CDR3aa: ASSFRENTEAF
v_gene: TRBV11-3; j_gene: TRBJ2-2; CDR3aa: ASSLGDSMGGELF
v_gene: TRBV7-9; j_gene: TRBJ1-1; CDR3aa: ASSLGPGERAF
v_gene: TRBV30; j_gene: TRBJ1-2; CDR3aa: AWSKRGRGYT
v_gene: TRBV29-1; j_gene: TRBJ1-1; CDR3aa: SGTGATEAF
v_gene: TRBV30; j_gene: TRBJ1-3; CDR3aa: AWSRDTGVY
v_gene: TRBV10-3; j_gene: TRBJ1-1; CDR3aa: AISGTGAGNTEAF
v_gene: TRBV4-2; j_gene: TRBJ2-6; CDR3aa: ASSPATGIESGANVLT
v_gene: TRBV7-3; j_gene: TRBJ2-7; CDR3aa: ASSPGTTRSEQY
v_gene: TRBV6-1; j_gene: TRBJ2-7; CDR3aa: ASRNTGNYEQY
v_gene: TRBV30; j_gene: TRBJ2-6; CDR3aa: AFRDRSSGANVLT
v_gene: TRBV2; j_gene: TRBJ2-1; CDR3aa: ASRGDYSYNEQF
v_gene: TRBV6-1; j_gene: TRBJ2-2; CDR3aa: ASSLIGDGELF
v_gene: TRBV5-1; j_gene: TRBJ1-1; CDR3aa: ASSSSGQLNTEAF
v_gene: TRBV30; j_gene: TRBJ2-6; CDR3aa: AWSGPVASRANVLT
v_gene: TRBV5-1; j_gene: TRBJ1-5; CDR3aa: ASSLGGENQPQH
v_gene: TRBV10-3; j_gene: TRBJ2-2; CDR3aa: AIRWDRGHTGELF
v_gene: TRBV19; j_gene: TRBJ2-2; CDR3aa: ASSTTGTSAGELF
v_gene: TRBV10-2; j_gene: TRBJ2-7; CDR3aa: ASSGYLTFEQY